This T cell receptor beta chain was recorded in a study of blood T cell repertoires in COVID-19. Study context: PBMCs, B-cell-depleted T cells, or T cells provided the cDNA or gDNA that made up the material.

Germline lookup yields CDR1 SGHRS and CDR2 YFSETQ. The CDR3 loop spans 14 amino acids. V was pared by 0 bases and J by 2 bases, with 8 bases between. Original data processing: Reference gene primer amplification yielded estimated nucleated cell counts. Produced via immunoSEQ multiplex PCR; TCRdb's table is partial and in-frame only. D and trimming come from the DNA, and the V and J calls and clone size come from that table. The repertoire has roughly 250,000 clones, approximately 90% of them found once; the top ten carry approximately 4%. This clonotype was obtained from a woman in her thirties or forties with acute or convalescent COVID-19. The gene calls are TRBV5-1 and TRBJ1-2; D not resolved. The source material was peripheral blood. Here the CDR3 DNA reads TGCGCCAGCAGCTTGGACAGTACCAACTATGGCTACACCTTC. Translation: CASSLDSTNYGYTF.